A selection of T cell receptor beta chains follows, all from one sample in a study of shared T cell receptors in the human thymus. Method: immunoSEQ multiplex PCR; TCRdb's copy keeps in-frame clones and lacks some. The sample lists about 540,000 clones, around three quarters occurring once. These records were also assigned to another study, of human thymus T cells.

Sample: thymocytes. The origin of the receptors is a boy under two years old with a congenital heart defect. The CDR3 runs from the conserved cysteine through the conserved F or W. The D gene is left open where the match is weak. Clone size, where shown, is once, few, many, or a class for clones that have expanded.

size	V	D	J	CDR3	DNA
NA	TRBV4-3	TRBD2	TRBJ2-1	CASSPWTSGRVAYNEQFF	TGCGCCAGCAGCCCCTGGACTAGCGGGAGGGTAGCTTACAATGAGCAGTTCTTC
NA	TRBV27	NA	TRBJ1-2	CASSPRRGGDYTF	TGTGCCAGCAGTCCCCGTCGGGGGGGTGACTACACCTTC
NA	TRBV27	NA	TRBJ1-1	CASTSPGGNTEAFF	TGTGCCAGCACCAGCCCCGGGGGGAACACTGAAGCTTTCTTT
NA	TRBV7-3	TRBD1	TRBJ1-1	CASSRQGPHTEAFF	TGTGCCAGCAGCCGACAGGGCCCTCACACTGAAGCTTTCTTT
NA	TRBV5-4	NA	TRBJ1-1	CASSDRNNTEAFF	TGTGCCAGCTCCGACAGGAATAACACTGAAGCTTTCTTT
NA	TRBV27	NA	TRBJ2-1	CASSFGGALAQDYNEQFF	TGTGCCAGCAGTTTTGGGGGGGCACTAGCGCAGGACTACAATGAGCAGTTCTTC
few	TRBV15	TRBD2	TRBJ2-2	CATSGPDPPGLAGSFPGELFF	TGTGCCACCAGCGGACCAGATCCTCCGGGACTAGCGGGGTCGTTCCCCGGGGAGCTGTTTTTT
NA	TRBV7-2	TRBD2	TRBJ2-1	CASRSGTNNEQFF	TGTGCCAGCAGGTCCGGGACTAACAATGAGCAGTTCTTC
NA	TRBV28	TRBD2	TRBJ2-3	CASSWGTSGKGSDTQYF	TGTGCCAGCAGTTGGGGGACTAGCGGGAAAGGGTCAGATACGCAGTATTTT
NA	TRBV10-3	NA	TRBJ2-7	CAISAPDIGYEQYF	TGTGCCATCAGCGCACCCGACATAGGCTACGAGCAGTACTTC
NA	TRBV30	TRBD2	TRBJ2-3	CAWSAPRTRTQQYF	TGTGCCTGGAGTGCTCCCCGGACTAGAACCCAGCAGTATTTT
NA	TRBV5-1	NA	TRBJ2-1	CASSSLRTGTAESYNEQFF	TGCGCCAGCAGCTCCTTGAGAACGGGAACCGCAGAATCCTACAATGAGCAGTTCTTC
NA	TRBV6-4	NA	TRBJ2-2	CASSELEARTGELFF	TGTGCCAGCAGTGAATTGGAGGCCAGGACCGGGGAGCTGTTTTTT
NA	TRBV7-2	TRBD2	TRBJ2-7	CASSPYRGPLAGGENEQYF	TGTGCCAGCAGCCCCTACAGGGGACCTTTAGCGGGAGGGGAAAACGAGCAGTACTTC
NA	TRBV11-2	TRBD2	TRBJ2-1	CASSTRAFRGVLTEQFF	TGTGCCAGCAGCACCCGTGCCTTCCGGGGGGTCCTCACTGAGCAGTTCTTC
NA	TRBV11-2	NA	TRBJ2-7	CASSLVRPLAEPAYEQYF	TGTGCCAGCAGCTTAGTCAGGCCCTTAGCGGAGCCCGCCTACGAGCAGTACTTC
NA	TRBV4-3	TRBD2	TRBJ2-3	CASSLTSDTDTQYF	TGCGCCAGCAGCCTGACTAGCGACACAGATACGCAGTATTTT
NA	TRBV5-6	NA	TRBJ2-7	CASTRDLAAYEQYF	TGTGCCAGCACCAGGGACTTAGCCGCCTACGAGCAGTACTTC
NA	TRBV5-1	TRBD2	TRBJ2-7	CASSFSGVTYEQYF	TGCGCCAGCAGCTTTAGCGGGGTAACCTACGAGCAGTACTTC
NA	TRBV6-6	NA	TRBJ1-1	CASLTVNTEAFF	TGTGCCAGCCTGACAGTGAACACTGAAGCTTTCTTT
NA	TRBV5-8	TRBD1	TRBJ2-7	CASSPDRVTYEQYF	TGTGCCAGCAGCCCGGACAGGGTGACCTACGAGCAGTACTTC
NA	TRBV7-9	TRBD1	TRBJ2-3	CASSQDRDADTQYF	TGTGCCAGCAGCCAGGACAGGGATGCAGATACGCAGTATTTT
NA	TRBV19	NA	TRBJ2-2	CASTGLNTGELFF	TGTGCCAGTACGGGACTTAACACCGGGGAGCTGTTTTTT
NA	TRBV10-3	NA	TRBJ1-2	CAISESSAPIDSYGYTF	TGTGCCATCAGTGAGTCAAGTGCGCCAATTGACAGCTATGGCTACACCTTC
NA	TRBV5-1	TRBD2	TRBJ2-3	CASSSRTSGSTDTQYF	TGCGCCAGCAGCTCTAGGACTAGCGGGAGCACAGATACGCAGTATTTT
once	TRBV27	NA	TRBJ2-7	CASSPVTAGNYEQYF	TGTGCCAGCAGTCCGGTCACGGCGGGAAACTACGAGCAGTACTTC
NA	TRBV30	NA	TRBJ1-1	CAWSVIRGQNTEAFF	TGTGCCTGGAGTGTAATTAGGGGCCAGAACACTGAAGCTTTCTTT
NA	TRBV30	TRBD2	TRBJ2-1	CAWSGLASYNEQFF	TGTGCCTGGAGTGGACTAGCGAGCTACAATGAGCAGTTCTTC
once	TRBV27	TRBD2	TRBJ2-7	CASRSSGRRSYEQYF	TGTGCCAGCCGGTCCAGCGGGAGACGGTCCTACGAGCAGTACTTC
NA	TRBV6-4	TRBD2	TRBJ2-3	CASSSNPLAGGDTQYF	TGTGCCAGCAGCTCCAACCCGCTAGCGGGGGGAGATACGCAGTATTTT
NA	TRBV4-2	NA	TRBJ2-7	CASSQRPRGVGNYEQYF	TGTGCCAGCAGCCAAAGGCCCAGGGGTGTGGGGAACTACGAGCAGTACTTC
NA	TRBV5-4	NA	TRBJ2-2	CASSRNTGELFF	TGTGCCAGCAGCCGTAACACCGGGGAGCTGTTTTTT
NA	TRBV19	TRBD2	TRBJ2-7	CASSGGLAGSYEQYF	TGTGCCAGTAGCGGGGGGCTAGCGGGCTCCTACGAGCAGTACTTC
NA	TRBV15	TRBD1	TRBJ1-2	CATSRPKGQGDNYGYTF	TGTGCCACCAGCAGACCCAAGGGACAGGGGGATAACTATGGCTACACCTTC
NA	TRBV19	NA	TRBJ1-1	CASSPPDRVVGNTEAFF	TGTGCCAGTAGTCCCCCCGACAGAGTGGTCGGGAACACTGAAGCTTTCTTT
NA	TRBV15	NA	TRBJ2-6	CATSIPGAENVLTF	TGTGCCACCAGCATACCGGGAGCCGAGAACGTCCTGACTTTC
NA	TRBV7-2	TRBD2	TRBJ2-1	CASSLRGEGTRVDEQFF	TGTGCCAGCAGCTTAAGGGGGGAGGGGACTAGAGTAGATGAGCAGTTCTTC
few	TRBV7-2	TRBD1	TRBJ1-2	CASSPDRVNNYGYTF	TGTGCCAGCAGCCCCGACAGGGTCAATAACTATGGCTACACCTTC
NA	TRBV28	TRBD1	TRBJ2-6	CASRKRGRGANVLTF	TGTGCCAGCAGGAAAAGGGGGCGTGGGGCCAACGTCCTGACTTTC
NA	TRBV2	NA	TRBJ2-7	CASTLTRQCSYEQYF	TGTGCCAGCACCCTCACAAGACAGTGCTCCTACGAGCAGTACTTC
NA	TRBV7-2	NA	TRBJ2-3	CASSLAGSSTDTQYF	TGTGCCAGCAGCTTGGCGGGATCCAGCACAGATACGCAGTATTTT
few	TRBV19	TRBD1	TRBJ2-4	CASTSGTGPAKNIQYF	TGTGCCAGTACCTCCGGGACAGGTCCGGCCAAAAACATTCAGTACTTC
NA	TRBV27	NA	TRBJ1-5	CASNPGRPERGRMGYSNQPQHF	TGTGCCAGCAACCCTGGGAGGCCAGAAAGAGGGAGAATGGGATATAGCAATCAGCCCCAGCATTTT
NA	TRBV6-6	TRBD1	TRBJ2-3	CASSYPDRGPDTQYF	TGTGCCAGCAGTTACCCGGACAGGGGCCCAGATACGCAGTATTTT
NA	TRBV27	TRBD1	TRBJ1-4	CASSPGQGEANEKLFF	TGTGCCAGCAGTCCGGGACAGGGGGAGGCTAATGAAAAACTGTTTTTT
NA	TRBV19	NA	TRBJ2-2	CASSMSEPGELFF	TGTGCCAGTAGTATGAGCGAGCCCGGGGAGCTGTTTTTT
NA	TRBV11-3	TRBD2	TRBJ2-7	CASSLLAGDRVEQYF	TGTGCCAGCAGCTTACTAGCGGGAGATAGGGTCGAGCAGTACTTC
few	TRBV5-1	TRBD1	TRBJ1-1	CASSSRQGAKGWDTEAFF	TGCGCCAGCAGCTCACGACAGGGGGCTAAAGGATGGGACACTGAAGCTTTCTTT
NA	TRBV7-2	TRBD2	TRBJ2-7	CASSFPSGRMDYEQYF	TGTGCCAGCAGCTTCCCAAGCGGGAGAATGGACTACGAGCAGTACTTC
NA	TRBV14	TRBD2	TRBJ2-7	CASSQEGTSGSHTYEQYF	TGTGCCAGCAGCCAAGAAGGGACTAGCGGGAGCCACACCTACGAGCAGTACTTC
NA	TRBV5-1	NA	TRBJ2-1	CASSLALRWSYNEQFF	TGCGCCAGCAGCTTGGCCTTGAGGTGGTCCTACAATGAGCAGTTCTTC